The subject of this entry is one T cell receptor (beta chain). Its antigen is unidentified. This CDR3 has 16 amino acids. J gave up 3 bases and V 11 bases, and 15 bases lay outside the gene matches. The germline V gene encodes CDR1 MNHEY and CDR2 SVGEGT. This sample stems from a study of molecular identifiers for immune sequencing clone quantification. Overall study findings and caveats: Clonotypes surpassing 20 RNA copies contained over 98% of effector molecules, versus under 1% in naive cells.

From the PCR reads, TCRdb called clonotypes with MiXCR, one entry per CDR3 protein. Here the sample spans some 650,000 distinct CDR3 sequences, about 20% being singletons. This TCR came from a human donor in good health. Some libraries in this study had Jurkat cell RNA spiked in. The sample comprised naive CD8+ T cells from blood, with Jurkat cell RNA spiked in. Subset meaning: FACS-sorted CD8+CD4-CCR7+CD45RA+ naive T cells. The rearrangement links TRBV6-2 or TRBV6-3 to TRBJ2-1; 8 bases agree with TRBD2. In DNA form, the CDR3 reads TGTGCCGGCATCGGGCGGGAGGAGTATGGCTACAATGAGCAGTTCTTC. This gives the protein CAGIGREEYGYNEQFF.